The 3 T cell receptor beta chains given below trace back to one sample, sequenced in a study of CD8 T cells in ankylosing spondylitis (dated 2017 in TCRdb). Library construction relied on 5' RACE. Sequencing was carried out with an Illumina HiSeq 2500. Clones were called with MiXCR by TCRdb after fastp trimmed the public reads at Q25, and only in-frame beta chains were retained. Rows are combined by CDR3 protein, so each entry shows the most common genes and DNA. The sample includes some 240,000 distinct CDR3 sequences, with 15% to 20% observed a single time. Clones ranked in the top ten supply approximately 32% of the sample. The sample consisted of blood, either unsorted or a sorted T cell fraction (not recorded which). All receptors derive from a male donor with ankylosing spondylitis or in good health (not recorded which).

The genes are TRBV29-1 and TRBJ2-3, with D unresolved. Trimming removed 1 base from V and 0 bases from J, with 8 bases in between. Germline CDR1 and CDR2: SQVTM and ANQGSEA. This CDR3 comprises 14 residues. The CDR3 is CSVEASSSTDTQYF. The CDR3 DNA reads TGCAGCGTTGAAGCGAGCTCAAGCACAGATACGCAGTATTTT.

The chain is built from TRBV19 and TRBJ2-1, with 7 bases identical to TRBD2. The ends lost 3 bases at V and 0 bases at J; junction bases unmatched: 2. CDR1 and CDR2 (germline): LNHDA, SQIVND (reference sequence). CDR3 size: 15 residues. This chain's CDR3 is CASSISGVSYNEQFF. The DNA for the CDR3 is TGTGCCAGTAGTATCAGCGGGGTCTCCTACAATGAGCAGTTCTTC.

This sequence joins TRBV27 and TRBJ1-5, with D perhaps TRBD1 (5 bases). The ends were cut back, 1 base at V and 4 bases at J, with 11 bases in the middle. The length of the CDR3 is 15 residues. The germline gives CDR1 MNHEY, CDR2 SMNVEV (reference sequence). CDR3: CASSLWGVYNQPQHF. The CDR3 DNA reads TGTGCCAGCAGTTTATGGGGGGTATATAATCAGCCCCAGCATTTT.